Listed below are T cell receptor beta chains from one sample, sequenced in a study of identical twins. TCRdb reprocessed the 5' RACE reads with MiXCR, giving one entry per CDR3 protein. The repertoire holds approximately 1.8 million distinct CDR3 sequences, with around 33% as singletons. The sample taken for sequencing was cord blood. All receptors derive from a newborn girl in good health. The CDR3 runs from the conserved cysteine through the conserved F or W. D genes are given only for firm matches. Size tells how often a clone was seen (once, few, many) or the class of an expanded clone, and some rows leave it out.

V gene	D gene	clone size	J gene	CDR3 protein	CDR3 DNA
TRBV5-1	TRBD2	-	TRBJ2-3	CATSRLAGTDTQYF	TGCGCCACCTCACGACTAGCGGGCACAGATACGCAGTATTTT
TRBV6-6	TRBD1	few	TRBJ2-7	CASSYKGQGGYEQYF	TGTGCCAGCAGTTACAAGGGACAGGGGGGGTACGAGCAGTACTTC
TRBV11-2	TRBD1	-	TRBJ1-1	CASSLESGQGAWGTEAFF	TGTGCCAGCAGCTTAGAATCGGGGCAGGGGGCTTGGGGCACTGAAGCTTTCTTT
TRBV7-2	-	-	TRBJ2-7	CASSLTPGDSYEQYF	TGTGCCAGCAGCTTAACTCCGGGCGACTCCTACGAGCAGTACTTC
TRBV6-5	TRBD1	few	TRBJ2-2	CASSYLRDRGLATGELFF	TGTGCCAGCAGTTACCTCCGAGACAGGGGGCTGGCCACCGGGGAGCTGTTTTTT
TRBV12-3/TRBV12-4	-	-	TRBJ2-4	CASSGGGSKNIQYF	TGTGCCAGCAGTGGTGGGGGATCCAAAAACATTCAGTACTTC
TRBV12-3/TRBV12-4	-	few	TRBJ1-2	CASTRQEEADGYTF	TGTGCCAGCACCAGACAGGAGGAGGCGGATGGCTACACCTTC
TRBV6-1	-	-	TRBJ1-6	CASSYREHHF	TGTGCCAGCAGTTACCGGGAACACCACTTT
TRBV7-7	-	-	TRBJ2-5	CASSLGTSINEQYF	TGTGCTAGCAGCTTAGGGACCTCAATTAATGAGCAGTACTTC
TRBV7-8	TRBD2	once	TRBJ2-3	CASSLRGSGAGDTQYF	TGTGCCAGCAGCTTACGGGGTAGCGGGGCGGGAGATACGCAGTATTTT
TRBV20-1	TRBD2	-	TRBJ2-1	CSADRREGYNEQFF	TGCAGTGCCGATAGGCGGGAGGGCTACAATGAGCAGTTCTTC
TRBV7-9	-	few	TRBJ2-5	CASSTDRKETQYF	TGTGCCAGCAGCACAGACAGGAAAGAGACCCAGTACTTC
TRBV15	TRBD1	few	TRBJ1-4	CATSTVDRRNEKLFF	TGTGCCACCAGCACGGTGGACAGGCGTAATGAAAAACTGTTTTTT
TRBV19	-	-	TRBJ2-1	CASRDSPRSSYNEQFF	TGTGCCAGTAGGGACAGTCCTAGGAGCTCCTACAATGAGCAGTTCTTC
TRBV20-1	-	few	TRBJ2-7	CSARGPLAYEQYF	TGCAGTGCTAGGGGGCCCCTGGCCTACGAGCAGTACTTC
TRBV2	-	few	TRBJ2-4	CASSLELVAKNIQYF	TGTGCCAGCAGCCTTGAACTGGTAGCCAAAAACATTCAGTACTTC
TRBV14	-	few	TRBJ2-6	CASTRRGVGLSGANVLTF	TGTGCCAGCACCCGACGAGGGGTGGGTCTCTCTGGGGCCAACGTCCTGACTTTC
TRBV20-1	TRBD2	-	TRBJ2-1	CSARDRVELAGVHYNEQFF	TGCAGTGCTAGAGATCGGGTTGAATTAGCGGGAGTTCACTACAATGAGCAGTTCTTC
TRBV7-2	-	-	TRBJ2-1	CASLSGYNEQFF	TGTGCCAGTCTTAGCGGCTACAATGAGCAGTTCTTC